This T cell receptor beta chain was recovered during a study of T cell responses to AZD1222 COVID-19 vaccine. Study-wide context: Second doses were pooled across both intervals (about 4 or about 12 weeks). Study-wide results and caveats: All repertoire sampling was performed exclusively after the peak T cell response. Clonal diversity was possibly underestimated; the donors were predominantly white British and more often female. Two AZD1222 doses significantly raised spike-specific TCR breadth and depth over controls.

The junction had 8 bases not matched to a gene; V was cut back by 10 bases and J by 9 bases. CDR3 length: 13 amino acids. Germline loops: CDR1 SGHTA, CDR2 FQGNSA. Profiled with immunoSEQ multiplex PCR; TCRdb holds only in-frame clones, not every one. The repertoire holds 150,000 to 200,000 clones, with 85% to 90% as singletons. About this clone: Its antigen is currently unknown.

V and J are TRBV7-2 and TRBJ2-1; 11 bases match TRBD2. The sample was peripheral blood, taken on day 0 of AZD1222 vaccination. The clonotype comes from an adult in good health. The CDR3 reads CATRLAGGTEQFF. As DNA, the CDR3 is TGTGCCACCCGGCTAGCGGGAGGAACTGAGCAGTTCTTC.